This T cell receptor beta chain was profiled in a study of blood T cell repertoires in COVID-19. Study-wide context: The United States, Italy and Spain were the sources of the acute and convalescent COVID-19 samples.

Here immunoSEQ multiplex PCR was the method, and the copy in TCRdb shows in-frame clones only, minus some. The table has a few hundred thousand clones, 80% to 90% seen once. Living in 20 to 30 US areas, the participants were between about 18 and 95 years of age. This CDR3 comprises 15 residues. With 3 bases clipped from V and 0 bases from J, the junction kept 3 bases outside the gene matches. CDR1 LNHDA and CDR2 SQIVND come from the germline V gene (reference sequence). The TCR sequence derives from a woman in her 50s who had been exposed to COVID-19. J is TRBJ1-2 and V is TRBV19; 8 nucleotides align to TRBD1. Sequenced sample: PBMCs or T cells enriched from blood (not recorded which). The CDR3 region is CASSIRGPANYGYTF. DNA for the CDR3: TGTGCCAGTAGTATCAGGGGGCCAGCTAACTATGGCTACACCTTC.